This section outlines one TCR beta chain sequence together with its context. V dropped 9 bases and J dropped 2 bases, with 6 bases sitting between them. The CDR3 is 11 residues long. CDR1 and CDR2 (germline): SEHNR, FQNEAQ (reference sequence). Original data processing: Amplification from reference gene primers served as the basis for estimated nucleated cell counts. Here immunoSEQ multiplex PCR was the method, and the copy in TCRdb shows in-frame clones only, minus some. Clone size and the V and J calls come from that table; the DNA yielded D and trimming. The data contain about 250,000 clones, roughly nine tenths of them seen just once; the ten biggest clones take up over 2%. The data belong to a study of blood T cell repertoires in COVID-19. Study-wide context: The United States, Italy and Spain supplied acute and convalescent COVID-19 samples.

In assigning cohorts, the study relied on participant-reported clinical history. Symptom resolution, clearance, or two negative PCRs marked the recovered donors of Cohort 3. The sample taken for sequencing was PBMCs or T cells enriched from blood (not recorded which). V and J are TRBV7-9 and TRBJ2-3, with D possibly being TRBD2 (5 bases). The origin of this receptor is a woman aged 18-29 years who had recovered from COVID-19. Written as DNA, the CDR3 is TGTGCCAGGGGAGACACAGATACGCAGTATTTT. It is translated as CARGDTDTQYF. Based on the CDR3 plus reference TRBV7-9 and TRBJ2-3, the full variable domain is DTGVSQNPRHKITKRGQNVTFRCDPISEHNRLYWYRQTLGQGPEFLTYFQNEAQLEKSRLLSDRFSAERPKGSFSTLEIQRTEQGDSAMYLCARGDTDTQYFGPGTRLTVL.